These 5 T cell receptor beta chains were sequenced from one sample in a study of T cells in Graves' hyperthyroidism and ophthalmopathy (dated by TCRdb to the late 2010s). Libraries were built with multiplex PCR. Sequencing instrument: Illumina HiSeq 2000. TCR beta CDR3 regions were amplified from RNA transcripts. A first-round RT-PCR of the TCR CDR3 used the HTBI primer set with the Qiagen OneStep RT-PCR kit. Clones were called with MiXCR by TCRdb after fastp trimmed the public reads at Q25, and only in-frame beta chains were retained. Rows with a matching CDR3 protein are joined into one entry that keeps the most common DNA and genes. The sample table lists under 650,000 distinct CDR3 sequences, around 16% of them with a count of one. 3.5% to 4% of the sample goes to the ten largest clones. The sequencing input was blood. The origin of the receptors is a woman in her twenties or thirties with Graves' hyperthyroidism.

The rearrangement joins TRBV19 to TRBJ2-7, with TRBD2 matching 7 bases. The V segment lost 1 base and the J segment 5 bases; nucleotides outside the gene matches: 11. Germline-derived CDR1 and CDR2 are LNHDA and SQIVND (reference sequence). CDR3 size: 16 residues. CDR3 bases: TGTGCCAGTAGTATAGGAGGACTAGAGGATTGGAACGAGCAGTACTTC. Its protein is CASSIGGLEDWNEQYF.

The chain has TRBV20-1 and TRBJ2-1; 15 bases line up with TRBD2. V was clipped by 6 bases and J by 5 bases; unmatched bases: 8. CDR1 and CDR2 from the germline V gene are DFQATT and SNEGSKA (reference sequence). The CDR3 is 16 amino acids. Written as DNA, the CDR3 is TGCAGTGCCGCAAGGACTAGCGGGAGGGTCAACAATGAGCAGTTCTTC. Translated, it gives CSAARTSGRVNNEQFF.

The chain couples TRBV5-6 to TRBJ1-4; D call uncertain. V lost 4 bases, J lost 0 bases, and 16 bases lay in between. Germline lookup yields CDR1 SGHDT and CDR2 YYEEEE. The CDR3 runs to 17 residues. The CDR3 sequence is CASSGGRETTTNEKLFF. The CDR3 DNA is TGTGCCAGCAGCGGTGGACGGGAAACCACAACTAATGAAAAACTGTTTTTT.

About this clonotype itself: A much larger clone lies a single base off, so this may be a read error. The CDR3 is CASSLWTDTNEQYF. CDR3 nucleotides: TGTGCCAGCTCACTGTGGACTGATACTAATGAGCAGTACTTC. The chain is built from TRBV18 and TRBJ2-1; possible D gene TRBD2, 5 bases. The J call may be wrong; the DNA end is better matched by TRBJ2-7. CDR3 size: 14 residues. Germline values: CDR1 KGHSH, CDR2 LQKENI.

J is TRBJ2-7 and V is TRBV5-1; D gene uncertain. The V gene lost 0 bases and the J gene lost 3 bases, with 7 bases spanning the gap. The CDR3 has 13 amino acids. The V gene's germline CDR1 is SGHRS and CDR2 YFSETQ. The CDR3 region is CASSLAVDYEQYF. DNA of the CDR3: TGCGCCAGCAGCTTGGCCGTTGACTACGAGCAGTACTTC.